The 5 T cell receptor beta chains reported below all come from one sample, sequenced in a study of T-cell memory formation after mild COVID-19. TCRdb redid the calling of the 5' RACE reads with MiXCR, one entry per CDR3 protein. The repertoire holds approximately 570,000 distinct CDR3 sequences, roughly 18% seen once, with about 12% in the top ten. Sequencing used PBMCs or a T cell subset sorted from them (not recorded which). These receptor sequences come from an adult woman who had mild COVID-19 (a few samples of this study predate the infection). Cell type and time point are not known.

This chain uses TRBV7-9 with TRBJ2-6; no clear D gene. CDR3 size: 17 residues. The V and J ends lost 5 bases and 1 base respectively, with 15 bases between them. Germline assignment: CDR1 SEHNR and CDR2 FQNEAQ (reference sequence). As DNA, the CDR3 is TGTGCCAGCAGCCCAGCTGCCAGCCCGTCTGGGGCCAACGTCCTGACTTTC. This translates into CASSPAASPSGANVLTF.

The V and J genes are TRBV15 and TRBJ2-1; 8 nucleotides match TRBD2. The CDR3 is 13 residues long. CDR1 is LNHNV and CDR2 is YYDKDF in the germline V gene (reference sequence). The V and J ends lost 2 bases and 8 bases, in that order; junction bases with no gene match: 2. CDR3 sequence reads: CATSRILADEQFF. CDR3 DNA: TGTGCCACCAGCAGAATACTAGCGGATGAGCAGTTCTTC.

The gene calls are TRBV11-3 and TRBJ2-5, with 7 bases identical to TRBD2. The V gene end was trimmed by 5 bases and the J gene end by 2 bases; junction bases not matched to a gene: 5. The CDR3 runs to 14 residues. From germline, CDR1 is SGHNT and CDR2 YENEEA. The DNA for the CDR3 is TGTGCCAGCAGCATCCAGCGGGGTCAAGAGACCCAGTACTTC. This codes for CASSIQRGQETQYF.

The chain carries TRBV5-1 and TRBJ2-1; TRBD1 matches at 9 bases. Germline loops: CDR1 SGHRS, CDR2 YFSETQ. The CDR3 loop spans 15 amino acids. V was pared by 0 bases and J by 8 bases, with 6 bases of the junction left unmatched. Written as DNA, the CDR3 is TGCGCCAGCAGCTTGGGTCTGGACAGGGGACATGAGCAGTTCTTC. Protein: CASSLGLDRGHEQFF.

This chain links TRBV2 with TRBJ2-7; D is possibly TRBD2 (5 bases). Deletions cut 6 bases from V and 7 bases from J, with 19 bases between. The CDR3 is 14 residues long. The germline gives CDR1 SNHLY, CDR2 FYNNEI. CDR3 nucleotides: TGTGCCAGCAGGAAATTACTGGCCACGGGGGAGCAGTACTTC. Its translation is CASRKLLATGEQYF.